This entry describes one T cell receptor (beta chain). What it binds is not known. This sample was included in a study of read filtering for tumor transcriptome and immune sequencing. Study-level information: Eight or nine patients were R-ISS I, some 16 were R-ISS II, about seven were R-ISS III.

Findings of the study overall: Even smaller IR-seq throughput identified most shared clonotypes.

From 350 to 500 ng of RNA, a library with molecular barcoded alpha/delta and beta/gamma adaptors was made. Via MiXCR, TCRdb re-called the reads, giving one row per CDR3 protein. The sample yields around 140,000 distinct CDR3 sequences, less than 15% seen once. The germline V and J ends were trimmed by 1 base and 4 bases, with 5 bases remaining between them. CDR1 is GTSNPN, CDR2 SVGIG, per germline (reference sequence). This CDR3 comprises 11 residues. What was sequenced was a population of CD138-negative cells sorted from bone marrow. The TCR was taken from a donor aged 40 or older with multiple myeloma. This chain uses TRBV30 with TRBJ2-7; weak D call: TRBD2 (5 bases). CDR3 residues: CAWSGGYEQYF. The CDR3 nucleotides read TGTGCCTGGAGTGGAGGGTACGAGCAGTACTTC.